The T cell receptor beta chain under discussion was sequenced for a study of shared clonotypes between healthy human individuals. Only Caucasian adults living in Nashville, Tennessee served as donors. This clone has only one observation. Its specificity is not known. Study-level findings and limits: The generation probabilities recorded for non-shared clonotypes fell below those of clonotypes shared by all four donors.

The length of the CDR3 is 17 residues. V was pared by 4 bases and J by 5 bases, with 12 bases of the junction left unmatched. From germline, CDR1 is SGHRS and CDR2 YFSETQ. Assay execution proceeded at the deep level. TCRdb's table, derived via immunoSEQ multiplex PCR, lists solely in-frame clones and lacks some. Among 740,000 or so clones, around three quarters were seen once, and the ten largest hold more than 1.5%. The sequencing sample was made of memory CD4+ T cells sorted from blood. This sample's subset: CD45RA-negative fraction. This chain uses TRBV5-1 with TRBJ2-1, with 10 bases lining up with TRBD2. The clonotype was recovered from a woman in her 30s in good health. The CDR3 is CASSPAPAGGENNEQFF. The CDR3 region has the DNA TGCGCCAGCAGCCCGGCCCCAGCGGGAGGGGAAAACAATGAGCAGTTCTTC.